These T cell receptor beta chains were read from a single sample in a study of vaccination and CD4 T cells after COVID-19. Antigens of these TCRs are unknown. TCRdb processed the PCR reads anew with MiXCR; each CDR3 protein has one entry. The repertoire includes over 20,000 distinct CDR3 sequences, over 35% of them detected once, and around 20% sits in the top ten. The specimen comprised CD4+ T cells from blood, cultured in vitro, sampled before SARS-CoV-2 vaccination. The receptors come from a human donor who received a COVID-19 vaccine. The CDR3 runs from the conserved cysteine through the conserved F or W. Each record gives: J gene, clone size, D gene, V gene, CDR3 protein, CDR3 DNA. D genes are given only for firm matches. The size entry is marked missing in some rows and otherwise reads once, few, many or a size class.

>TRBJ1-1|-|-|TRBV19
CASTAGTDRAFF
TGTGCCAGTACCGCGGGGACCGATCGGGCTTTCTTT
>TRBJ2-5|-|-|TRBV7-9
CASSWTAQETQYF
TGTGCCAGCAGCTGGACAGCCCAAGAGACCCAGTACTTC
>TRBJ1-6|-|TRBD1|TRBV5-1
CASSIRQGTNPPLHF
TGCGCCAGCAGCATCCGACAGGGGACTAATCCACCCCTCCACTTT
>TRBJ2-3|once|TRBD2|TRBV7-2
CASSSSSGGPYTDTQYF
TGTGCCAGCAGCTCCTCTAGCGGGGGGCCTTACACAGATACGCAGTATTTT
>TRBJ1-5|few|-|TRBV19
CASSMRGIQPQHF
TGTGCCAGTAGTATGCGGGGAATTCAGCCCCAGCATTTT
>TRBJ1-2|-|-|TRBV13
CASSFYGIANYGYTF
TGTGCCAGCAGCTTTTACGGAATAGCTAACTATGGCTACACCTTC
>TRBJ2-1|-|-|TRBV19
CASSIDRRSYNEQFF
TGTGCCAGTAGTATCGATCGGCGCTCCTACAATGAGCAGTTCTTC
>TRBJ2-3|-|TRBD2|TRBV10-1
CASSPLAGAGDTQYF
TGCGCCAGCAGTCCACTAGCGGGGGCTGGGGATACGCAGTATTTT
>TRBJ2-5|-|TRBD2|TRBV2
CASSGGETQYF
TGTGCCAGCTCGGGGGGAGAGACCCAGTACTTC
>TRBJ2-7|-|-|TRBV25-1
CASRRGGSSYEQYF
TGTGCCAGCAGGAGAGGCGGAAGCTCCTACGAGCAGTACTTC
>TRBJ2-7|-|-|TRBV5-1
CASSSGDGYYEQYF
TGCGCCAGCAGCTCCGGGGACGGGTACTACGAGCAGTACTTC
>TRBJ1-1|-|TRBD1|TRBV6-1
CASSTNRGLRTEAFF
TGTGCCAGCAGTACTAACAGGGGGCTTAGAACTGAAGCTTTCTTT
>TRBJ1-3|few|-|TRBV11-2
CASSLDSTSGNTIYF
TGTGCCAGCAGCTTAGATAGTACATCTGGAAACACCATATATTTT
>TRBJ2-1|few|-|TRBV20-1
CSAPRGRGYSYNEQFF
TGCAGTGCTCCAAGGGGTAGGGGATACTCCTACAATGAGCAGTTCTTC
>TRBJ1-1|-|-|TRBV6-1
CAGSPSANTEAFF
TGTGCCGGCAGCCCGTCAGCTAACACTGAAGCTTTCTTT
>TRBJ2-3|-|TRBD1|TRBV5-1
CASKPGQGTDTQYF
TGCGCCAGCAAACCGGGACAGGGAACAGATACGCAGTATTTT
>TRBJ1-6|few|TRBD1|TRBV2
CASRPTRTGLAGYNSPLHF
TGTGCCAGCAGACCAACCCGGACAGGGCTTGCTGGCTATAATTCACCCCTCCACTTT
>TRBJ2-7|few|-|TRBV18
CASAPGVHEQYF
TGTGCCAGCGCACCAGGGGTACACGAGCAGTACTTC
>TRBJ2-5|-|-|TRBV14
CASTKNIRETQYF
TGTGCCAGCACCAAAAACATTCGGGAGACCCAGTACTTC
>TRBJ2-3|-|-|TRBV20-1
CSAGDSHISTDTQYF
TGCAGTGCGGGCGATAGTCATATTAGCACAGATACGCAGTATTTT
>TRBJ2-3|-|-|TRBV6-5
CASSYSDGRGDTQYF
TGTGCCAGCAGTTACTCGGATGGTCGGGGGGATACGCAGTATTTT
>TRBJ2-3|few|TRBD2|TRBV2
CASSKAGGPGIDTQYF
TGTGCCAGCAGCAAAGCGGGGGGGCCTGGGATAGATACGCAGTATTTT
>TRBJ1-2|few|-|TRBV29-1
CSVDRGQDYGYTF
TGCAGCGTTGATCGGGGGCAGGACTATGGCTACACCTTC
>TRBJ2-7|few|-|TRBV25-1
CASSVGTYEQYF
TGTGCCAGCAGTGTAGGCACCTACGAGCAGTACTTC
>TRBJ1-1|-|-|TRBV21-1
CASSKVETEQGKTEAFF
TGTGCCAGCAGCAAAGTGGAGACAGAACAGGGTAAAACTGAAGCTTTCTTT
>TRBJ2-3|-|TRBD2|TRBV20-1
CSAALAGGDTQYF
TGCAGTGCGGCTCTAGCGGGGGGAGATACGCAGTATTTT
>TRBJ2-3|few|-|TRBV2
CASLVFRTDTQYF
TGTGCCAGCCTCGTCTTTCGCACAGATACGCAGTATTTT
>TRBJ1-5|few|TRBD1|TRBV6-5
CASSYSRDRGQPQHF
TGTGCCAGCAGTTACTCTCGGGACAGGGGACAGCCCCAGCATTTT
>TRBJ2-7|few|TRBD1|TRBV6-1
CASRPAGTDYEQYF
TGTGCCAGCCGCCCAGCCGGGACAGACTACGAGCAGTACTTC
>TRBJ1-2|-|-|TRBV12-3/TRBV12-4
CASSPQANYGYTF
TGTGCCAGCAGTCCCCAAGCTAACTATGGCTACACCTTC
>TRBJ1-1|few|-|TRBV20-1
CSAIKVGTLNTEAFF
TGCAGTGCTATCAAGGTCGGGACATTGAACACTGAAGCTTTCTTT
>TRBJ1-6|-|-|TRBV5-1
CASSAGTYNSPLHF
TGCGCCAGCAGTGCGGGAACCTATAATTCACCCCTCCACTTT
>TRBJ2-2|-|-|TRBV5-4
CASSRQDYTGELFF
TGTGCCAGCTCCCGACAGGACTACACCGGGGAGCTGTTTTTT
>TRBJ2-7|few|-|TRBV7-9
CASSPLYEQYF
TGTGCCAGCAGCCCCCTCTACGAGCAGTACTTC
>TRBJ1-5|-|-|TRBV10-3
CAIRGDRGNQPQHF
TGTGCCATCAGAGGGGATCGGGGGAATCAGCCCCAGCATTTT
>TRBJ2-1|-|-|TRBV12-3/TRBV12-4
CASHTGKNEQFF
TGTGCCAGCCATACGGGGAAGAATGAGCAGTTCTTC
>TRBJ1-5|few|-|TRBV19
CASSDQGNQPQHF
TGTGCCAGTAGTGATCAGGGCAATCAGCCCCAGCATTTT
>TRBJ2-3|-|TRBD2|TRBV5-4
CASSLGLAGADTQYF
TGTGCCAGCAGCTTGGGGCTAGCGGGGGCAGATACGCAGTATTTT
>TRBJ2-5|-|-|TRBV20-1
CSVAEATASQYF
TGCAGTGTGGCGGAGGCGACCGCGTCCCAGTACTTC
>TRBJ1-3|few|-|TRBV2
CASSVEPGNTIYF
TGTGCCAGCAGCGTGGAGCCTGGAAACACCATATATTTT
>TRBJ2-3|once|-|TRBV7-3
CASSPGRTDTQYF
TGTGCCAGCAGCCCCGGCCGCACAGATACGCAGTATTTT
>TRBJ2-2|-|TRBD2|TRBV9
CASSAAGAANTGELFF
TGTGCCAGCAGCGCAGCGGGGGCAGCGAACACCGGGGAGCTGTTTTTT
>TRBJ1-2|-|-|TRBV14
CASGGGRGYGYTF
TGTGCCAGCGGGGGGGGGCGCGGCTATGGCTACACCTTC
>TRBJ1-3|-|-|TRBV7-8
CASSLASRADGNTIYF
TGTGCCAGCAGCTTAGCGTCCAGGGCCGACGGAAACACCATATATTTT
>TRBJ2-7|-|TRBD1|TRBV20-1
CSAEGQGAEQYF
TGCAGTGCTGAGGGACAGGGGGCCGAGCAGTACTTC